This is a list of T cell receptor beta chains from one sample in a study of T cell responses to AZD1222 COVID-19 vaccine. TCRdb's table, derived via immunoSEQ multiplex PCR, lists solely in-frame clones and lacks some. The data hold 65,000 to 70,000 clones, with around 82% observed a single time. The sequenced sample was peripheral blood, obtained 28 days after the second AZD1222 dose. The receptors shown here come from an adult who received the AZD1222 COVID-19 vaccine. CDR3s include the opening cysteine and the closing phenylalanine or tryptophan.

V: TRBV6-1
J: TRBJ1-2
CDR3: CASSYGEGPYGYTF

V: TRBV28
J: TRBJ2-6
CDR3: CASSLDSGANVLTF

V: TRBV6-5
J: TRBJ2-1
CDR3: CASRTYNEQFF

V: TRBV4-2
J: TRBJ2-2
CDR3: CASSRLGTGELFF

V: TRBV2
J: TRBJ1-2
CDR3: CASSEDSGPVYGYTF

V: TRBV10-3
J: TRBJ2-1
CDR3: CATTPSGDNEQFF

V: TRBV28
J: TRBJ2-2
CDR3: CASSLPGLGTGELFF

V: TRBV10-3
J: TRBJ1-6
CDR3: CAISPRTGEGSPLHF

V: TRBV5-6
J: TRBJ2-4
CDR3: CASSYELGSGNIQYF

V: TRBV28
J: TRBJ1-4
CDR3: CASSIPGTATEKLFF

V: TRBV3-1/TRBV3-2
J: TRBJ1-5
CDR3: CASSPFMSGVVQPQHF

V: TRBV5-6
J: TRBJ1-2
CDR3: CASTLGESNYGYTF

V: TRBV28
J: TRBJ1-2
CDR3: CASSRQDRNYGYTF

V: TRBV7-8
J: TRBJ1-2
CDR3: CASSLGGPRRGYTF

V: TRBV11-2
J: TRBJ1-3
CDR3: CASSLVGSGNTIYF

V: TRBV15
J: TRBJ2-3
CDR3: CATSRVWGGVTDTQYF

V: TRBV7-2
J: TRBJ1-1
CDR3: CASSFQVGPGAFF

V: TRBV15
J: TRBJ1-2
CDR3: CATSFRTGTLDYGYTF

V: TRBV6-1
J: TRBJ2-2
CDR3: CASSDPGRPEWTGELFF

V: TRBV7-9
J: TRBJ1-2
CDR3: CASSSSGGRANYGYTF

V: TRBV7-6
J: TRBJ1-1
CDR3: CASSLSGPFTEAFF

V: TRBV19
J: TRBJ1-2
CDR3: CASSLMDRATGGYTF

V: TRBV30
J: TRBJ2-1
CDR3: CAWKLQGSYNEQFF

V: TRBV19
J: TRBJ2-3
CDR3: CASSIRGATQYF

V: TRBV11-3
J: TRBJ2-3
CDR3: CASSLGTSRGATQYF

V: TRBV24-1
J: TRBJ2-3
CDR3: CATSDPLGLANADTQYF

V: TRBV7-6
J: TRBJ1-4
CDR3: CASSLGWGASNEKLFF

V: TRBV5-6
J: TRBJ2-5
CDR3: CASSLGGFGEETQYF

V: TRBV2
J: TRBJ1-2
CDR3: CASSTRTSVYGYTF

V: TRBV11-1
J: TRBJ1-2
CDR3: CASSLAQGARGYTF

V: TRBV6-5
J: TRBJ2-7
CDR3: CASSAGPISYEQYF

V: TRBV11-3
J: TRBJ2-1
CDR3: CASSSRIAGGSFYNEQFF

V: TRBV19
J: TRBJ1-5
CDR3: CASIPAGDQPQHF

V: TRBV6-5
J: TRBJ2-7
CDR3: CASSSAVRQYF

V: TRBV5-4
J: TRBJ1-1
CDR3: CASSGTGGNTEAFF

V: TRBV4-1
J: TRBJ2-7
CDR3: CASSQYLDRGREQYF

V: TRBV20-1
J: TRBJ1-5
CDR3: CSASRRSNQPQHF

V: TRBV9
J: TRBJ1-1
CDR3: CASSVWENTEAFF

V: TRBV6-5
J: TRBJ2-5
CDR3: CASIRGGIGETQYF

V: TRBV18
J: TRBJ1-1
CDR3: CASSPREELGTGSNTEAFF

V: TRBV18
J: TRBJ1-5
CDR3: CASSPNLEGRPQHF

V: TRBV19
J: TRBJ2-1
CDR3: CASSMGTGGYNEQFF

V: TRBV5-1
J: TRBJ1-1
CDR3: CASSLGTTVNTEAFF

V: TRBV5-6
J: TRBJ2-3
CDR3: CASSRQGLAGADTQYF

V: TRBV7-9
J: TRBJ1-2
CDR3: CASSLGGPYYGYTF

V: TRBV4-1
J: TRBJ1-1
CDR3: CASSQSTGRTEAFF

V: TRBV6-1
J: TRBJ2-1
CDR3: CASTRSGGFNEQFF

V: TRBV4-1
J: TRBJ1-4
CDR3: CASSIRVGEKLFF

V: TRBV3-1/TRBV3-2
J: TRBJ1-2
CDR3: CASSQDPGVRGHGYTF

V: TRBV3-1/TRBV3-2
J: TRBJ1-2
CDR3: CASSQTSSTGQGYTF

V: TRBV12-3/TRBV12-4
J: TRBJ1-5
CDR3: CASSLLAGQPQHF

V: TRBV2
J: TRBJ1-5
CDR3: CASTPAPRDQPQHF

V: TRBV30
J: TRBJ1-2
CDR3: CAWRAETHSYGYTF